The rows below give T cell receptor beta chains drawn from one sample of a study of shared clonotypes between healthy human individuals. Repertoires were generated with immunoSEQ multiplex PCR, while TCRdb's copy carries only in-frame clones and drops some. The sample shows roughly 2 million clones, 90% to 95% of them seen only once. Material for sequencing was naive CD4+ T cells sorted from blood. These receptor sequences come from a man aged 18 to 30 in good health. CDR3s include the opening cysteine and the closing phenylalanine or tryptophan. D genes are given only for firm matches. For some rows the clone size is stated as once, few or many, or as a class when expanded; others skip it.

D gene	clone size	V gene	J gene	CDR3 protein	CDR3 DNA
NA	NA	TRBV12-5	TRBJ2-5	CASGLEGRETQYF	TGTGCTAGTGGTTTGGAGGGGCGCGAGACCCAGTACTTC
TRBD2	NA	TRBV4-1	TRBJ2-7	CASSRSRSGGLSASYEQYF	TGCGCCAGCAGCCGCAGCCGTAGCGGGGGACTTTCCGCGTCCTACGAGCAGTACTTC
TRBD1	NA	TRBV6-5	TRBJ1-4	CASSSKTGPSEKLFF	TGTGCCAGCAGTTCGAAGACAGGGCCCAGTGAAAAACTGTTTTTT
NA	NA	TRBV29-1	TRBJ1-4	CSVDDGNEKLFF	TGCAGCGTTGATGATGGAAATGAAAAACTGTTTTTT
NA	NA	TRBV7-8	TRBJ1-1	CASSEETVQNTEAFF	TGTGCCAGCAGCGAAGAGACAGTCCAGAACACTGAAGCTTTCTTT
NA	once	TRBV5-4	TRBJ1-2	CASSLQEFYNYGYTF	TGTGCCAGCAGCCTACAGGAGTTTTATAACTATGGCTACACCTTC
NA	once	TRBV5-4	TRBJ2-7	CASRPGPSQYEQYF	TGTGCCAGCAGACCGGGGCCCAGCCAGTACGAGCAGTACTTC
NA	NA	TRBV6-5	TRBJ1-2	CASSYSTAHNYGYTF	TGTGCCAGCAGTTACTCGACGGCCCATAACTATGGCTACACCTTC
NA	NA	TRBV5-1	TRBJ2-7	CASSPWVGYEQYF	TGCGCCAGCAGTCCCTGGGTGGGGTACGAGCAGTACTTC
NA	NA	TRBV5-4	TRBJ2-7	CASSPSGGGYEQYF	TGTGCCAGCAGCCCATCGGGTGGGGGCTACGAGCAGTACTTC
NA	NA	TRBV2	TRBJ1-2	CASSLGTPSRGYTF	TGTGCCAGCAGTCTAGGGACACCATCTAGGGGCTACACCTTC
TRBD1	NA	TRBV27	TRBJ1-1	CASVDRVNTEAFF	TGTGCCAGCGTGGACAGGGTGAACACTGAAGCTTTCTTT
NA	NA	TRBV28	TRBJ2-7	CASSFVDEQYF	TGTGCCAGCAGTTTTGTGGACGAGCAGTACTTC
NA	NA	TRBV4-3	TRBJ2-1	CASSQAAGPFNEQFF	TGCGCCAGCAGCCAAGCGGCGGGACCCTTCAATGAGCAGTTCTTC
TRBD1	once	TRBV6-1	TRBJ1-5	CASWERDRVGQPQHF	TGTGCCAGCTGGGAGAGGGACAGGGTTGGTCAGCCCCAGCATTTT
TRBD1	NA	TRBV19	TRBJ2-7	CASRRDRGYEQYF	TGTGCCAGTCGCCGGGACAGGGGATACGAGCAGTACTTC
NA	once	TRBV2	TRBJ1-4	CASTKTVRLSTNEKLFF	TGTGCCAGCACCAAGACAGTGAGACTTTCAACTAATGAAAAACTGTTTTTT
TRBD2	NA	TRBV29-1	TRBJ2-1	CSVRRGTSSYNEQFF	TGCAGCGTCAGGCGCGGGACTAGCTCCTACAATGAGCAGTTCTTC
TRBD1	NA	TRBV28	TRBJ1-6	CASRPGDRVNSPLHF	TGTGCCAGCAGGCCGGGGGACAGGGTTAATTCACCCCTCCACTTT
TRBD1	NA	TRBV9	TRBJ2-7	CASSSGQGFYEQYF	TGTGCCAGCAGCTCGGGACAGGGGTTCTACGAGCAGTACTTC
NA	NA	TRBV28	TRBJ1-2	CASSLPGDSIYGYTF	TGTGCCAGCAGTTTACCCGGGGACTCTATCTATGGCTACACCTTC
TRBD1	NA	TRBV6-5	TRBJ1-2	CASSLLTGNGYTF	TGTGCCAGCAGCCTCCTGACAGGGAATGGCTACACCTTC
TRBD1	NA	TRBV29-1	TRBJ1-2	CSVEAQGARGYGYTF	TGCAGCGTTGAGGCACAGGGGGCGCGGGGCTATGGCTACACCTTC
NA	once	TRBV28	TRBJ2-3	CASSDPRGAKGYTDTQYF	TGTGCCAGCAGCGACCCGAGGGGGGCGAAGGGATACACAGATACGCAGTATTTT
NA	NA	TRBV4-1	TRBJ2-7	CASSQEGHSQHYEQYF	TGCGCCAGCAGCCAAGAAGGTCACTCCCAACACTACGAGCAGTACTTC
NA	NA	TRBV19	TRBJ2-5	CASSNPAIQETQYF	TGTGCCAGTAGTAACCCAGCTATACAAGAGACCCAGTACTTC
NA	NA	TRBV6-5	TRBJ1-1	CASSYLRGNTEAFF	TGTGCCAGCAGTTACCTTAGAGGGAACACTGAAGCTTTCTTT
TRBD2	NA	TRBV5-1	TRBJ2-5	CASSLGPIAGAQETQYF	TGCGCCAGCAGCTTGGGGCCGATAGCGGGTGCGCAAGAGACCCAGTACTTC
NA	few	TRBV28	TRBJ1-6	CASSSWTDYSPLHF	TGTGCCAGCAGTTCTTGGACAGACTATTCACCCCTCCACTTT
NA	NA	TRBV10-2	TRBJ1-5	CASSGESAGLNSNQPQHF	TGCGCCAGCAGTGGCGAGTCGGCAGGACTCAATAGCAATCAGCCCCAGCATTTT
NA	NA	TRBV6-1	TRBJ1-1	CASCRQTNTEAFF	TGTGCCAGCTGCAGACAGACCAACACTGAAGCTTTCTTT
NA	NA	TRBV2	TRBJ2-7	CASTSVEGSYEQYF	TGTGCCAGCACCAGTGTTGAGGGTTCCTACGAGCAGTACTTC
NA	NA	TRBV5-6	TRBJ2-2	CASSPRLQITGELFF	TGTGCCAGCAGTCCCCGGTTGCAGATTACCGGGGAGCTGTTTTTT
NA	NA	TRBV4-3	TRBJ1-1	CASSQAGVSTEAFF	TGCGCCAGCAGCCAAGCAGGGGTTAGCACTGAAGCTTTCTTT
TRBD1	NA	TRBV10-1	TRBJ2-2	CASSERDRPNTGELFF	TGCGCCAGCAGTGAGCGGGACAGGCCGAACACCGGGGAGCTGTTTTTT
TRBD1	NA	TRBV7-9	TRBJ2-5	CASSTDRVGETQYF	TGTGCCAGCAGCACGGACAGGGTGGGAGAGACCCAGTACTTC
NA	once	TRBV29-1	TRBJ1-2	CSVEDTFYGYTF	TGCAGCGTTGAGGACACTTTCTATGGCTACACCTTC
NA	NA	TRBV7-2	TRBJ1-6	CASSKSRGSHSPLHF	TGTGCCAGCAGTAAAAGCCGGGGGTCGCATTCACCCCTCCACTTT
NA	NA	TRBV2	TRBJ1-2	CASSETLYGYTF	TGTGCCAGCAGTGAAACCCTCTATGGCTACACCTTC
NA	NA	TRBV5-1	TRBJ2-2	CASSSTSGFGELFF	TGCGCCAGCAGCTCCACCTCAGGGTTCGGGGAGCTGTTTTTT
NA	NA	TRBV27	TRBJ2-1	CASRKRSVSYNEQFF	TGTGCCAGCAGAAAACGGTCCGTCTCCTACAATGAGCAGTTCTTC
TRBD1	NA	TRBV12-5	TRBJ1-2	CASGRQGDYGYTF	TGTGCTAGTGGGAGACAGGGGGACTATGGCTACACCTTC
TRBD1	NA	TRBV5-4	TRBJ2-7	CASSSPGQYSYEQYF	TGTGCCAGCAGCTCACCGGGACAGTACTCCTACGAGCAGTACTTC
NA	once	TRBV9	TRBJ2-5	CASSMGLIQETQYF	TGTGCCAGCAGCATGGGACTGATCCAAGAGACCCAGTACTTC
NA	NA	TRBV6-1	TRBJ2-3	CASSRPPQPTDTQYF	TGTGCCAGCAGTCGACCCCCGCAGCCCACAGATACGCAGTATTTT
TRBD1	once	TRBV7-7	TRBJ2-5	CASSFLSLTGGSGETQYF	TGTGCTAGCAGCTTCTTATCTCTCACAGGGGGCTCGGGAGAGACCCAGTACTTC
TRBD2	NA	TRBV27	TRBJ2-2	CASSSGTTPHGELFF	TGTGCCAGCAGCTCCGGGACTACACCCCACGGGGAGCTGTTTTTT
NA	few	TRBV6-5	TRBJ2-7	CASSYHTGPPYEQYF	TGTGCCAGCAGTTACCATACAGGGCCCCCCTACGAGCAGTACTTC